Below are 28 T cell receptor beta chains sequenced from a single sample in a study of T cells in Graves' hyperthyroidism and ophthalmopathy. It was RNA transcripts that yielded the amplified TCR beta CDR3 regions. Primed by the HTBI set, a first-round RT-PCR was run on the TCR CDR3. A single record per CDR3 protein comes from TCRdb applying MiXCR to the multiplex PCR reads. The data show 470,000 or so distinct CDR3 sequences, around 21% seen once. The sample comprised blood. Source of these receptors: a man aged 18 to 29 with Graves' hyperthyroidism.

This clonotype was counted at least ten times. The chain uses TRBV15 and TRBJ1-5; TRBD1 aligns across 9 bases. The V segment lost 6 bases and the J segment 3 bases; nucleotides outside the gene matches: 6. The CDR3 consists of 15 residues. Germline lookup yields CDR1 LNHNV and CDR2 YYDKDF (reference sequence). In DNA form, the CDR3 reads TGTGCCACCAGTCCGGGACAGGGTTTCAATCAGCCCCAGCATTTT. It is translated as CATSPGQGFNQPQHF. The variable domain in full, with the rest retrieved from reference TRBV15 and TRBJ1-5, is DAMVIQNPRYQVTQFGKPVTLSCSQTLNHNVMYWYQQKSSQAPKLLFHYYDKDFNNEADTPDNFQSRRPNTSFCFLDIRSPGLGDTAMYLCATSPGQGFNQPQHFGDGTRLSIL.

This clonotype was observed a few times. The chain carries TRBV20-1 and TRBJ2-4, with D unclear. CDR1 and CDR2 from the germline V gene are DFQATT and SNEGSKA (reference sequence). Trimming removed 0 bases at V and 1 base at J, with 16 bases between. The CDR3 is made up of 17 amino acids. CDR3 nucleotides: TGCAGTGCTAGAGATGGGATACGGTTTGCGGCCAAAAACATTCAGTACTTC. Translation: CSARDGIRFAAKNIQYF.

This clonotype was recorded many times. This chain links TRBV6-2 or TRBV6-3 with TRBJ1-2; D remains unclear. The CDR3 extends over 12 amino acids. Germline V lookup: CDR1 MNHEY, CDR2 SVGEGT. V lost 7 bases and J 8 bases, leaving 14 bases between the germline ends. The CDR3 spells CASNRRQSGYTF. Written as DNA, the CDR3 is TGTGCCAGCAATCGTAGACAAAGCGGCTACACCTTC.

This clonotype appeared a few times. Sequence at one end of the junction differs from germline and may be a read error. V is TRBV13 and J is TRBJ1-5; D gene unclear. This CDR3 contains 12 residues. Germline CDR1 and CDR2: PRHDT and FYEKMQ (reference sequence). Written as DNA, the CDR3 is TGTGCCAGCAGCTTCCTAAATCACCCCCAGCATTTT. It is translated as CASSFLNHPQHF. Together with reference TRBV13 and TRBJ1-5, the CDR3 gives the full variable domain: AAGVIQSPRHLIKEKRETATLKCYPIPRHDTVYWYQQGPGQDPQFLISFYEKMQSDKGSIPDRFSAQQFSDYHSELNMSSLELGDSALYFCASSFLNHPQHFGDGTRLSIL.

This clonotype was recorded at least ten times. The V gene is TRBV19, the J gene TRBJ1-1; no clear D. Germline V CDR1 and CDR2: LNHDA, SQIVND (reference sequence). The CDR3 covers 15 residues. Trimming left V 3 bases short and J 1 base short, with 12 bases between. The CDR3 sequence is CASSIGLPGNTEAFF. As DNA, the CDR3 is TGTGCCAGTAGTATTGGCCTTCCCGGGAACACTGAAGCTTTCTTT.

About this clonotype itself: A much more abundant neighbour one base away suggests this may be a read error. In this CDR3 the conserved last residue, phenylalanine or tryptophan, is missing, so a read error is likely. This chain connects TRBV27 to TRBJ2-2; D uncertain. V was cut by 8 bases and J by 6 bases, with 16 bases left in between. The V gene's germline CDR1 is MNHEY and CDR2 SMNVEV (reference sequence). The CDR3 sequence is 14 residues long. CDR3 nucleotide sequence: TGTGCCAGCTCGTATTCAGTGGGCGCCGGGGAGCTGTTTTTG. The encoded protein is CASSYSVGAGELFL.

In this sample, this clonotype turned up a few times. The chain's CDR3 is CASSQAGNGANVLTF. The DNA for the CDR3 is TGTGCCAGCAGCCAGGCAGGGAACGGGGCCAACGTCCTGACTTTC. This chain connects TRBV12-3 or TRBV12-4 to TRBJ2-6; perhaps TRBD1 as D (5 bases). There are 15 residues in the CDR3. Trimming left V 6 bases short and J 4 bases short, with 13 bases between.

The rearrangement links TRBV12-3 or TRBV12-4 to TRBJ1-2, with D hard to call. CDR3 length: 13 residues. Trimming removed 3 bases at V and 4 bases at J, with 9 bases between. The CDR3 is CASSFNRAYGYTF. In DNA, the CDR3 is TGTGCCAGCAGTTTCAACAGAGCCTATGGCTACACCTTC.

This clonotype came up many times. The chain employs TRBV6-1 and TRBJ1-2; D may be TRBD1 (6 bases). Trimming cost V 2 bases and J 5 bases, with 15 bases left between them. This CDR3 has 15 amino acids. Germline V lookup: CDR1 MNHNS, CDR2 SASEGT. For the CDR3, the DNA is TGTGCCAGCAGTGAATTAACGCAGGGGACTTATGGCTACACCTTC. Translation: CASSELTQGTYGYTF.

As regards this clonotype: A much more abundant neighbour one base away suggests this may be a read error. The chain is built from TRBV15 and TRBJ1-1; the D gene is possibly TRBD1 (6 bases). The CDR3 has 15 residues. The V end lost 3 bases, the J end lost 8 bases, and 19 bases lay between the germline ends. Looked up from germline, CDR1 is LNHNV and CDR2 is YYDKDF (reference sequence). The CDR3 loop reads CATSSPQGSRVEAFF. Written as DNA, the CDR3 is TGTGCCACCAGCAGCCCTCAGGGGTCCCGAGTAGAAGCTTTCTTT.

This clonotype has a count of ten or more. This chain connects TRBV5-5 to TRBJ1-1; D unresolved. In germline, CDR1 is SGHKS, CDR2 YYEKEE (reference sequence). Trimming cost V 3 bases and J 3 bases, with 15 bases left between them. This CDR3 has 15 amino acids. The CDR3 loop reads CASSSGSFGDTEAFF. The CDR3 nucleotides read TGTGCCAGCAGCTCCGGGAGCTTCGGGGACACTGAAGCTTTCTTT.

The chain carries TRBV6-1 and TRBJ2-1; D perhaps matches TRBD1 (6 bases). V lost 6 bases, J lost 5 bases, and 14 bases lay in between. Germline CDR1 reads MNHNS; CDR2 reads SASEGT. The CDR3 covers 14 residues. The CDR3 here is CASSRTGKDNEQFF. In DNA, the CDR3 is TGTGCCAGCAGCCGTACAGGGAAGGACAATGAGCAGTTCTTC.

The CDR3: CASRTGKRQETQYF. DNA for the CDR3: TGTGCCAGCAGAACCGGGAAGCGCCAAGAGACCCAGTACTTC. The rearrangement links TRBV13 to TRBJ2-5; D might be TRBD2 (5 bases). Looked up from germline, CDR1 is PRHDT and CDR2 is FYEKMQ (reference sequence). CDR3 length equals 14 residues. V was shortened by 6 bases and J by 1 base, with 12 bases between the two germline ends.

This clonotype was recorded many times. The chain carries TRBV12-3 or TRBV12-4 and TRBJ1-2, with D perhaps matching TRBD1 (6 bases). The CDR3 loop spans 14 amino acids. V was clipped by 0 bases and J by 4 bases, with 9 bases between them. In nucleotides, the CDR3 is TGTGCCAGCAGTTTAGCGGGGGGCTTCTATGGCTACACCTTC. Translation gives CASSLAGGFYGYTF.

There are many counts of this clonotype. The gene calls are TRBV6-5 and TRBJ2-7; 7 positions match TRBD2. The CDR3 spans 15 residues. Germline CDR1 is MNHEY and CDR2 is SVGAGI. V shed 4 bases and J 5 bases; nucleotides not matched to a gene: 11. Here the CDR3 DNA reads TGTGCCAGCAGTTTGGCAACGGGGGGTCAGGACGAGCAGTACTTC. Residues: CASSLATGGQDEQYF.

V is TRBV6-2 or TRBV6-3 and J is TRBJ2-4; TRBD1 matches at 8 bases. This CDR3 comprises 15 residues. The V gene's germline CDR1 is MNHEY and CDR2 SVGEGT. V lost 6 bases to trimming and J lost 0 bases; unmatched junction nucleotides: 4. The chain's CDR3 is CASSFRGLAKNIQYF. DNA for the CDR3: TGTGCCAGCAGCTTCAGGGGGCTAGCCAAAAACATTCAGTACTTC.

This clonotype was picked up many times. The V and J genes are TRBV30 and TRBJ1-1, with no clear D. The germline gives CDR1 GTSNPN, CDR2 SVGIG (reference sequence). This CDR3 is 16 amino acids long. Trimming stripped 5 bases from V and 1 base from J, with 20 bases between. CDR3 in DNA: TGTGCCTGGGGACCACCCCCAGTATACCGGAACACTGAAGCTTTCTTT. Translation gives CAWGPPPVYRNTEAFF.

This clonotype was recorded a few times. V is TRBV4-1 and J is TRBJ2-7, with D perhaps TRBD1 or TRBD2 (5 bases each). Germline-derived CDR1 and CDR2 are MGHRA and YSYEKL. V lost 0 bases, J lost 10 bases, and 10 bases lay in between. This CDR3 spans 12 amino acids. This CDR3 is CASSQDLGVQYF. CDR3 sequence (DNA): TGCGCCAGCAGCCAAGATCTGGGGGTACAGTACTTC.

The J gene is TRBJ2-6, the V gene TRBV11-1; 8 bases match TRBD1. J lost 4 bases, V lost 5 bases, and 16 bases had no gene match. From germline, CDR1 is SGHAT and CDR2 FQDESV (reference sequence). This CDR3 comprises 19 residues. CDR3 sequence reads: CASSKGLGQGASGANVLTF. DNA of the CDR3: TGTGCCAGCAGCAAAGGACTGGGGCAGGGGGCGTCCGGGGCCAACGTCCTGACTTTC. The full variable domain, completed using reference TRBV11-1 and TRBJ2-6, is EAEVAQSPRYKITEKSQAVAFWCDPISGHATLYWYRQILGQGPELLVQFQDESVVDDSQLPKDRFSAERLKGVDSTLKIQPAELGDSAMYLCASSKGLGQGASGANVLTFGAGSRLTVL.

The V call is TRBV12-3 or TRBV12-4, the J call TRBJ1-5, with D possibly being TRBD1 (6 bases). CDR3 size: 14 residues. Trimming removed 8 bases from V and 2 bases from J, with 13 bases in between. CDR3 protein: CASRRGHGNQPQHF. Written as DNA, the CDR3 is TGTGCCAGCCGTCGGGGGCATGGCAATCAGCCCCAGCATTTT.

This clonotype has ten or more counts. This rearrangement joins TRBV7-8 to TRBJ1-2, with TRBD1 matching 8 bases. The CDR3 has 13 amino acids. Per germline, CDR1 SGHVS and CDR2 FQNEAQ. The ends lost 5 bases at V and 6 bases at J; junction bases unmatched: 5. The CDR3 DNA is TGTGCCAGCAGCGAACGGACAGGGAATGGCTACACCTTC. Protein: CASSERTGNGYTF.

This clonotype was observed many times. This chain joins TRBV2 and TRBJ2-7; D unresolved. The germline V gene has CDR1 SNHLY and CDR2 FYNNEI. The V end was cut by 6 bases, the J end by 0 bases, with 9 bases between. This CDR3 region has 13 residues. The CDR3 region has the DNA TGTGCCAGCAGAGGACCGAACTCCTACGAGCAGTACTTC. Protein: CASRGPNSYEQYF. Using reference TRBV2 and TRBJ2-7 for the parts outside the CDR3, the full variable domain is EPEVTQTPSHQVTQMGQEVILRCVPISNHLYFYWYRQILGQKVEFLVSFYNNEISEKSEIFDDQFSVERPDGSNFTLKIRSTKLEDSAMYFCASRGPNSYEQYFGPGTRLTVT.

The chain has TRBV11-1 and TRBJ2-5, with a possible D match to TRBD2 (5 bases). V gave up 1 base and J gave up 2 bases, with 11 bases separating them. The CDR3 is made up of 15 amino acids. CDR1 and CDR2 (germline): SGHAT, FQDESV (reference sequence). CDR3 nucleotide sequence: TGTGCCAGCAGCTTAGTCGGACTGCGGCAAGAGACCCAGTACTTC. Residues: CASSLVGLRQETQYF. The variable domain in full, with the rest retrieved from reference TRBV11-1 and TRBJ2-5, is EAEVAQSPRYKITEKSQAVAFWCDPISGHATLYWYRQILGQGPELLVQFQDESVVDDSQLPKDRFSAERLKGVDSTLKIQPAELGDSAMYLCASSLVGLRQETQYFGPGTRLLVL.

There are many counts of this clonotype. The V gene is TRBV28, the J gene TRBJ2-2; a weak D match, TRBD1 (6 bases). The CDR3 runs 16 residues. CDR1 is MDHEN, CDR2 SYDVKM, per germline. The V end lost 5 bases, the J end lost 5 bases, and 18 bases lay between the germline ends. The CDR3 DNA sequence: TGTGCCAGCAGTCTCTACTGGCAGGGGCGGACCGGGGAGCTGTTTTTT. It translates to CASSLYWQGRTGELFF.

The rearrangement uses TRBV30 and TRBJ1-5; 8 nucleotides agree with TRBD1. Germline V gene lookup returns CDR1 GTSNPN and CDR2 SVGIG (reference sequence). J lost 7 bases, V lost 2 bases, and 4 bases had no gene match. The CDR3 contains 13 residues. CDR3 sequence (DNA): TGTGCCTGGAGTACGACAGGGGAACAGCCCCAGCATTTT. Its protein product is CAWSTTGEQPQHF.

The CDR3 spells CASSAGTSGGETQYF. Here the CDR3 DNA reads TGTGCCAGTAGTGCTGGGACTAGCGGCGGGGAGACCCAGTACTTC. The chain recombines TRBV19 with TRBJ2-5, with 11 bases identical to TRBD2. Trimming removed 5 bases from V and 5 bases from J; junction bases left unmatched: 7. The length of the CDR3 is 15 residues. Germline V gives CDR1 LNHDA, CDR2 SQIVND (reference sequence).

The table lists this clonotype with many counts. The J gene is TRBJ2-2, the V gene TRBV24-1; D possibly uses TRBD1 or TRBD2 (5 bases each). Germline V gene data show CDR1 as KGHDR and CDR2 as SFDVKD. CDR3 length: 17 residues. The germline V and J ends were trimmed by 0 bases and 3 bases, with 13 bases remaining between them. In DNA, the CDR3 is TGTGCCACCAGTGATTTGCGGGCAGGGCGGGACACCGGGGAGCTGTTTTTT. Its protein is CATSDLRAGRDTGELFF.

This clonotype was seen at least ten times. The rearrangement joins TRBV19 to TRBJ2-5; D not resolved. The CDR3 sequence is 13 residues long. CDR1 is LNHDA and CDR2 is SQIVND in the germline V gene (reference sequence). Trimming removed 7 bases from V and 3 bases from J, with 12 bases in between. CDR3 sequence: CASKPRWEETQYF. Here the CDR3 DNA reads TGTGCCAGTAAGCCTAGGTGGGAAGAGACCCAGTACTTC.